Below, 14 T cell receptor beta chains from the same sample are listed, as sequenced in a study of pediatric ulcerative colitis. Sequencing was performed with immunoSEQ multiplex PCR; in TCRdb, only in-frame clones are kept and a portion is missing. The repertoire holds 10,000 to 13,000 clones, 75% to 85% seen once, with approximately 3.6% in the top ten. One to two pinch biopsies were taken from the rectum during colonoscopy. Sequencing was performed on gut tissue. The receptors come from a girl between 10 and 17 years old who was a control in a study of pediatric ulcerative colitis.

This clone was seen only a few times. The chain has TRBV27 and TRBJ1-5; D remains ambiguous. Germline V gives CDR1 MNHEY, CDR2 SMNVEV (reference sequence). There are 15 residues in the CDR3. With 5 bases removed from V and 0 bases from J, the gap between germline ends came to 11 bases. The CDR3 region is CASSSLFDSNQPQHF. The CDR3 region has the DNA TGTGCCAGCAGTAGTCTCTTCGATAGCAATCAGCCCCAGCATTTT.

V is TRBV5-5 and J is TRBJ1-1, with unresolved D. Germline assignment: CDR1 SGHKS and CDR2 YYEKEE (reference sequence). The CDR3 totals 14 residues. The V end lost 2 bases, the J end lost 1 base, and 9 bases lay between the germline ends. As DNA, the CDR3 is TGTGCCAGCAGCTTCAATTGGGGGAACACTGAAGCTTTCTTT. The encoded protein is CASSFNWGNTEAFF.

The sample holds one count of this clone. V is TRBV28 and J is TRBJ2-2; 10 positions match TRBD1. The CDR3 consists of 16 residues. Germline CDR1 is MDHEN and CDR2 is SYDVKM. V dropped 6 bases and J dropped 1; count of bases not matched to a gene: 5. CDR3: CASSLTGGRNTGELFF. In nucleotides, the CDR3 is TGTGCCAGCAGCCTGACAGGGGGCCGGAACACCGGGGAGCTGTTTTTT.

This chain links TRBV18 with TRBJ1-2; D gene ambiguous. V lost 0 bases to trimming and J lost 5 bases, with 7 bases between them. This CDR3 contains 13 residues. Per the germline V gene, CDR1 is KGHSH and CDR2 is LQKENI. CDR3 DNA: TGTGCCAGCTCACCACCGGAATGGTATGGCTACACCTTC. Translation: CASSPPEWYGYTF.

The CDR3 DNA reads TGTGCCAGCTCACCACCGAACCCGTGGGAGAGGTCAGATACGCAGTATTTT. This translates into CASSPPNPWERSDTQYF. This chain connects TRBV18 to TRBJ2-3, with D perhaps matching TRBD2 (5 bases). Germline assignment: CDR1 KGHSH and CDR2 LQKENI. The CDR3 runs to 17 residues. Trimming removed 0 bases at V and 4 bases at J, with 17 bases between.

The CDR3 protein is CASSPGVSGYNEQFF. The CDR3 DNA follows: TGTGCCAGCAGTCCCGGCGTTAGCGGGTACAATGAGCAGTTCTTC. V is TRBV7-6 and J is TRBJ2-1, with 7 positions matching TRBD2. Trimming removed 6 bases from V and 4 bases from J; junction bases left unmatched: 9. This CDR3 is built from 15 residues. From germline, CDR1 is SGHVS and CDR2 FNYEAQ.

The chain combines TRBV29-1 with TRBJ1-2; 9 bases are shared with TRBD1. The trim removed 5 bases at V and 6 bases at J, leaving 16 bases unmatched. CDR1 is SQVTM, CDR2 ANQGSEA, per germline. The CDR3 has 16 residues. Written as DNA, the CDR3 is TGCAGCGTTCGCGAAAGGACAGGGGCGAGCATCAATGGCTACACCTTC. Protein sequence: CSVRERTGASINGYTF.

The chain employs TRBV5-1 and TRBJ2-5; D is uncertain. CDR3 length equals 13 residues. Germline V gene data show CDR1 as SGHRS and CDR2 as YFSETQ. V was cut by 1 base and J by 7 bases, with 11 bases left in between. The CDR3 bases are TGCGCCAGCAGCTTGACTAACACGGGGACCCAGTACTTC. It specifies CASSLTNTGTQYF.

The chain links TRBV5-8 to TRBJ1-2, with 9 nucleotides matching TRBD1. Per germline, CDR1 SGHTS and CDR2 YDEGEE. V lost 2 bases and J lost 4; bases outside the gene matches: 6. CDR3 length equals 15 residues. For the CDR3, the DNA is TGTGCCAGCAGCTTACGCGGGACAGGGTTCTATGGCTACACCTTC. Its translation: CASSLRGTGFYGYTF.

This clone was seen only once. V is TRBV18 and J is TRBJ2-1; 7 nucleotides line up with TRBD1. The CDR3 contains 14 residues. Germline V gene sequence: CDR1 KGHSH, CDR2 LQKENI. V lost 4 bases to trimming and J lost 6 bases; unmatched junction nucleotides: 6. The CDR3 nucleotides read TGTGCCAGCTCACGGTCCGGGACAGCCAATGAGCAGTTCTTC. Translation: CASSRSGTANEQFF.

This chain links TRBV28 with TRBJ1-4; 9 bases map to TRBD1. CDR3 length equals 16 residues. Germline CDR1 reads MDHEN; CDR2 reads SYDVKM. The trim removed 1 base at V and 7 bases at J, leaving 7 bases unmatched. The CDR3 nucleotides are TGTGCCAGCAGTTTATTTGGGACAGGGAGTTCTGAAAAACTGTTTTTT. Translated: CASSLFGTGSSEKLFF. Full variable domain (missing parts from reference TRBV28 and TRBJ1-4): DVKVTQSSRYLVKRTGEKVFLECVQDMDHENMFWYRQDPGLGLRLIYFSYDVKMKEKGDIPEGYSVSREKKERFSLILESASTNQTSMYLCASSLFGTGSSEKLFFGSGTQLSVL.

The chain recombines TRBV18 with TRBJ2-1; 12 nucleotides match TRBD1. V trimming: 3 bases; J trimming: 7 bases; junction bases outside the gene matches: 7. CDR1 and CDR2 (germline): KGHSH, LQKENI. The CDR3 extends over 16 amino acids. The CDR3 sequence: CASSPPGQGAGNEQFF. CDR3 sequence (DNA): TGTGCCAGCTCACCCCCGGGACAGGGGGCTGGAAATGAGCAGTTCTTC. Based on the CDR3 plus reference TRBV18 and TRBJ2-1, the full variable domain is NAGVMQNPRHLVRRRGQEARLRCSPMKGHSHVYWYRQLPEEGLKFMVYLQKENIIDESGMPKERFSAEFPKEGPSILRIQQVVRGDSAAYFCASSPPGQGAGNEQFFGPGTRLTVL.

This clone was detected only a few times. The chain links TRBV7-2 to TRBJ2-1, with 8 bases aligning to TRBD2. Germline lookup yields CDR1 SGHTA and CDR2 FQGNSA. With V trimmed by 5 bases and J by 10 bases, 4 bases remained unmatched. The CDR3 sequence is 12 residues long. The CDR3 reads CASSMTSAEQFF. CDR3 in DNA: TGTGCCAGCAGCATGACTAGCGCAGAGCAGTTCTTC.

This clone has only one observation. The genes are TRBV4-2 and TRBJ2-7; 9 bases line up with TRBD2. V lost 0 bases and J lost 3; bases outside the gene matches: 12. The CDR3 sequence is 18 residues long. Germline CDR1 LGHNA, CDR2 YNFKEQ. The CDR3 region has the DNA TGTGCCAGCAGCCAAGATGCGTCTAGCGGGAATTTTAACTACGAGCAGTACTTC. Amino acid sequence: CASSQDASSGNFNYEQYF.